The TCR beta chain described here comes from a study of T-cell reconstitution after alpha-beta-depleted transplantation in children. A TCRbeta library incorporating unique molecular identifiers was prepared. TCRdb processed the PCR reads anew with MiXCR; each CDR3 protein has one entry. The sample gives roughly 670,000 distinct CDR3 sequences, 10% to 15% of which show up once; 0.79% is in the top ten. From germline, CDR1 is SGHRS and CDR2 YFSETQ. V lost 7 bases to trimming and J lost 7 bases, with 11 bases between them. This CDR3 spans 12 amino acids. This clonotype has ten or more counts. Its target is unknown. Findings and caveats of the study: High day-60 TCRbeta diversity in some patients came from surviving recipient T cells and thymic progenitors. Counts and diversity of T cells one year after transplant came mostly from newly produced T cells. Expanded graft clones, several hundred of them, were reportedly the source of alpha-beta T cells about two months after transplant.

The V gene is TRBV5-1, the J gene TRBJ2-2; D is ambiguous. This TCR was recovered from a girl aged 2-9 years with congenital amegakaryocytic thrombocytopenia, due to receive a stem cell transplant. The material was PBMCs, obtained before TCRalphabeta/CD19-depleted stem cell transplant. For the CDR3, the DNA is TGCGCCAGCTCCGACACAAGCGGGGAGCTGTTTTTT. Its protein product is CASSDTSGELFF.